This T cell receptor (beta chain) was sequenced during a study of beta chain features in type 1 diabetes (dated by TCRdb to 2016 to 2019). Looking at the study overall: Mean age, gender distribution, total cell number and subset yield were not different between patients and healthy donors. Naive and central memory subsets were obtained from all 30 or so donors, but regulatory and stem cell-like memory subsets were isolated from only 8 patients and roughly 8 healthy donors. A total of some 110 million sorted cells were examined across all samples, and a strong correlation was observed between cell number per subset and RNA yield. The study compared TCRB repertoires of sorted circulating CD4+ T cell subsets between recently diagnosed type 1 diabetes patients and matched healthy donors. The investigation overall reported the following: PCR might favor shorter templates, but patient and control samples were amplified and corrected together, so any skew would affect both groups equally. At VDJ recombination sites, patients with type 1 diabetes made fewer insertions and deleted more nucleotides, a pattern implying thymic rearrangement abnormalities. Naive, central memory and regulatory TCRB repertoires appeared more similar among patients than among healthy donors. In all four CD4+ subsets, TCRB CDR3 length was moderately but significantly shorter in type 1 diabetes patients. Because cDNA rather than genomic DNA was sequenced, highly expressing activated cells could have been over-represented, although no difference in activation and CD3 levels was found between groups. HLA sub-analyses involved small numbers of individuals, so any influence of HLA type on TCRB rearrangement remained unresolved.

From the cysteine through the phenylalanine, the CDR3 covers 16 amino acids. Only the CDR3 DNA is retained, 48 bases long and in frame from the first base. The CDR1 and CDR2 encoded by the germline V gene (reference sequence) are GTSNPN and SVGIG. V is clipped by 0 bases and J by 7 bases, and the sequence between their germline boundaries is 19 bases long. Points on this clone: Its antigen remains unidentified. Base qualities were left out, and no much larger clone turns up one base away.

The entire amount of isolated RNA was reverse transcribed using the High Capacity cDNA Reverse Transcription Kit, so the sequenced TCRB transcripts were expressed ones. Deep immunoSEQ sequencing was performed on naive, central memory and regulatory T cell samples, with an average of around 3.5 million total reads per sample. Sorted cells were lysed in RLT buffer and RNA was extracted with DNase-treated RNeasy Micro or Mini kits, depending on cell number. To prevent cross-contamination, each cell subset was processed individually, whereas patient and healthy donor samples were processed jointly. TCRB sequences were amplified from cDNA with the immunoSEQ multiplex PCR, producing 87-bp fragments spanning the CDR3 region. The amplicons were sequenced using the Illumina HiSeq platform. The published analysis was carried out like this. Synthetic template baselines were used to correct PCR bias computationally, reads within Hamming distance 2 were collapsed, and singletons that could not be merged were discarded. By aligning reads against IMGT, V, D and J genes, CDR3 length, and insertions or deletions at six rearrangement sites were assigned. Within each subset, clonotype counts were normalized to sorted cell number, and only after that were true diversity and Gini coefficients computed with the tcR R package. The overlap coefficient, calculated on TCRB nucleotide sequences, was used to measure repertoire sharing. Out-of-frame TCRB sequences from naive cells were analyzed as a proxy for the pre-selection repertoire. TCRdb mirrors the immuneACCESS table, restricted to in-frame sequences. Some clones are absent from its copies; in checked studies, under half trace to an unresolved V gene, and the reason for the others is unknown. V, J and clone size are taken as reported in that table, and D and trimming were inferred from the DNA itself. The sample table lists roughly 500,000 clones, approximately 28% of them with a count of one. The ten largest make up about 0.065% of the sample.

Each donor gave one peripheral blood draw, about 100 mL on average, collected into heparinised tubes. Naive, central memory, regulatory and stem cell-like memory CD4+ T cells were sorted on a BD FACSAria II using a panel including CD45RO, CCR7, CD25, CD127, CD95 and CD27. All sorted populations exceeded 98% purity. PBMCs were isolated immediately by Lymphoprep density gradient centrifugation and stained directly without culture. So that batch effects would be minimized, each experiment stained and sorted samples in pairs, pairing one healthy donor with one patient. The sequence is built from TRBV30 and TRBJ1-3, with the identity of the D gene unclear. The sequenced material came from naive CD4+ T cells from blood. The cell subset or site label on this specimen signifies: true naive CD4+ T cells. This TCR came from a man younger than 35 in good health. The nucleotide sequence is TGTGCCTGGAGTGTACGGTTGCTTACTGGAGGGAACACCATATATTTT. It encodes CAWSVRLLTGGNTIYF.